The rows below give T cell receptor beta chains drawn from one sample of a study of cytomegalovirus exposure and HLA in healthy donors. Profiled with immunoSEQ multiplex PCR; TCRdb holds only in-frame clones, not every one. The sample carries 160,000 or so clones, roughly 76% recorded once. Sequencing was performed on PBMCs. Receptor source: a woman younger than 35 in good health and CMV-seropositive. Both conserved end residues are trimmed from each CDR3.

v_gene: TRBV4-3
len: 14
j_gene: TRBJ2-1
CDR3aa: ASSQEIGSSYNEQF

v_gene: TRBV18
len: 13
j_gene: TRBJ1-2
CDR3aa: ASSPAGTGNYGYT

v_gene: TRBV28
len: 14
j_gene: TRBJ2-7
CDR3aa: ASSLTSGGKPYEQY

v_gene: TRBV28
len: 12
j_gene: TRBJ1-1
CDR3aa: ASSFGRKNTEAF

v_gene: TRBV4-1
len: 15
j_gene: TRBJ2-3
CDR3aa: ASSRRTGGEGPDTQY

v_gene: TRBV5-1
len: 13
j_gene: TRBJ1-2
CDR3aa: ASRPGGQTMSGYT

v_gene: TRBV27
len: 14
j_gene: TRBJ2-6
CDR3aa: ASRSIQGSGANVLT

v_gene: TRBV10-3
len: 16
j_gene: TRBJ2-6
CDR3aa: AILRTGESITGANVLT

v_gene: TRBV7-9
len: 13
j_gene: TRBJ2-5
CDR3aa: ASSSLLAEQETQY

v_gene: TRBV19
len: 12
j_gene: TRBJ1-6
CDR3aa: ASRDRDRGSPLH

v_gene: TRBV21-1
len: 12
j_gene: TRBJ1-1
CDR3aa: ASSTGQGITEAF

v_gene: TRBV6-6
len: 11
j_gene: TRBJ1-2
CDR3aa: ASSSPGGYGYT

v_gene: TRBV28
len: 10
j_gene: TRBJ2-5
CDR3aa: ASSIVGETQY

v_gene: TRBV5-5
len: 14
j_gene: TRBJ1-5
CDR3aa: ASSQSGQRGDQPQH

v_gene: TRBV5-1
len: 11
j_gene: TRBJ1-6
CDR3aa: ASSLDGQSPLH

v_gene: TRBV19
len: 9
j_gene: TRBJ1-2
CDR3aa: ASSYVGGYT

v_gene: TRBV5-1
len: 14
j_gene: TRBJ2-3
CDR3aa: ASSIDRGGGTDTQY

v_gene: TRBV2
len: 11
j_gene: TRBJ1-4
CDR3aa: ASSGAGREKLF

v_gene: TRBV10-2
len: 15
j_gene: TRBJ2-3
CDR3aa: ASSLLAGGPSTDTQY

v_gene: TRBV19
len: 13
j_gene: TRBJ1-5
CDR3aa: ASSIRGQGDQPQH

v_gene: TRBV29-1
len: 10
j_gene: TRBJ1-2
CDR3aa: SVDGQGQGYT